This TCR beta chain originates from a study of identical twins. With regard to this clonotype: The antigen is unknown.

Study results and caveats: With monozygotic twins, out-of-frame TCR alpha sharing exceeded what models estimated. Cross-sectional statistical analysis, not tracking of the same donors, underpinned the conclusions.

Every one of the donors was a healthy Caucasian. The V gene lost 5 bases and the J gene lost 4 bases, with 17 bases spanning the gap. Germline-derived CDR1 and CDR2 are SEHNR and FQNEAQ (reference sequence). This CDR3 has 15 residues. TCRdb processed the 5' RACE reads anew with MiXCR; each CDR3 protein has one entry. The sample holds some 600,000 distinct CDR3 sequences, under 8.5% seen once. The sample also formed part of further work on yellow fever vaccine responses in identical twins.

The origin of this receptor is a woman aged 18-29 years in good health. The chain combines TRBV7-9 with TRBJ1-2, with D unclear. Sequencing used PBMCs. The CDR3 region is CASSPWDDVGYGYTF. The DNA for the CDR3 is TGTGCCAGCAGCCCCTGGGATGATGTGGGCTATGGCTACACCTTC.